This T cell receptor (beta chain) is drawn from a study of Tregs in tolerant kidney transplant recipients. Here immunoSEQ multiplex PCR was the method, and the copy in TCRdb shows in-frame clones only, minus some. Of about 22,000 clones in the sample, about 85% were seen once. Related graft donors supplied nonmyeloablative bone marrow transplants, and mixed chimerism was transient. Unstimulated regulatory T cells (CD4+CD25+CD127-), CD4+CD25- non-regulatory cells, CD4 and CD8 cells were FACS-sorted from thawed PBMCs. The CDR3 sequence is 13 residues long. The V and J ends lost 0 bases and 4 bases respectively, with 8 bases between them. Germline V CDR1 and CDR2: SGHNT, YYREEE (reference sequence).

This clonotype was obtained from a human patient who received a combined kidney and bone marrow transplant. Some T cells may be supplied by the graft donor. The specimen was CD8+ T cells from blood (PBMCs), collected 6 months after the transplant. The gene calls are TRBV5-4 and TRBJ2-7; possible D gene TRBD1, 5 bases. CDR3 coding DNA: TGTGCCAGCAGCTTGGAGCAGGGTTACGAGCAGTACTTC. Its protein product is CASSLEQGYEQYF.